This is a list of T cell receptor beta chains from one sample in a study of human T cells and chemical hapten exposure. TCRdb ran MiXCR on the RACE reads and lists one entry per CDR3 protein. This table holds about 190,000 distinct CDR3 sequences, around a quarter found once. The sequenced sample was whole blood, obtained in connection with sensitization to the hapten diphenylcyclopropenone (DPC). Receptor source: a woman in her thirties or forties with alopecia areata. Some clones in this sample may be carry-over from other donors' samples. Each CDR3 is given with its conserved first and last residue. The D gene is left open where the match is weak. The size of a clone is reported for some rows only, either as once, few or many, or as a class for expanded clones.

CDR3 | DNA | V | size | D | J
CSAQGGEKLFF | TGCAGCGCACAGGGGGGGGAAAAACTGTTTTTT | TRBV29-1 | few | TRBD1 | TRBJ1-4
CASSERSYEQYF | TGTGCCAGCAGCGAGCGGTCCTACGAGCAGTACTTC | TRBV7-2 | few | . | TRBJ2-7
CASSLVPQETQYF | TGCGCCAGCAGCTTGGTTCCACAAGAGACCCAGTACTTC | TRBV5-1 | . | . | TRBJ2-5
CASSSQGGGEKLFF | TGTGCCAGCAGCTCGCAGGGGGGTGGCGAAAAACTGTTTTTT | TRBV7-2 | few | TRBD1 | TRBJ1-4
CSAKWGVQHF | TGCAGTGCTAAATGGGGGGTCCAGCATTTT | TRBV20-1 | many | . | TRBJ1-5
CASSQGLAGGVGELFF | TGCGCCAGCAGCCAGGGACTAGCGGGAGGCGTCGGGGAGCTGTTTTTT | TRBV5-1 | few | TRBD2 | TRBJ2-2
CASSQTGTGYYEQYF | TGCGCCAGCAGCCAGACCGGGACAGGCTACTACGAGCAGTACTTC | TRBV4-1 | few | TRBD1 | TRBJ2-7
CSVGLAGGPFSTDTQYF | TGCAGCGTTGGACTAGCGGGAGGGCCATTTAGCACAGATACGCAGTATTTT | TRBV29-1 | . | TRBD2 | TRBJ2-3
CASSLVTVPQNIQYF | TGTGCCAGCAGCTTAGTGACAGTGCCCCAAAACATTCAGTACTTC | TRBV7-2 | few | . | TRBJ2-4
CASSRPGGAIEKLFF | TGTGCCAGCAGCCGACCAGGGGGCGCGATTGAAAAACTGTTTTTT | TRBV5-6 | few | TRBD1 | TRBJ1-4
CASSYPGQLVYEQYF | TGTGCCAGCAGTTACCCGGGACAGCTGGTCTACGAGCAGTACTTC | TRBV6-6 | few | TRBD1 | TRBJ2-7
CASSLIRDTQYF | TGTGCCAGCAGCTTAATTCGGGATACCCAGTACTTC | TRBV7-9 | few | . | TRBJ2-5
CASSPDAYEQYF | TGTGCCAGCAGCCCGGATGCCTACGAGCAGTACTTC | TRBV7-2 | . | . | TRBJ2-7
CASSPGQSGTQYF | TGTGCCAGCAGCCCAGGACAGAGCGGGACCCAGTACTTC | TRBV7-9 | . | . | TRBJ2-5
CASSHDIDNEQFF | TGTGCCAGCAGCCACGATATTGACAATGAGCAGTTCTTC | TRBV7-3 | . | . | TRBJ2-1
CASSLARGGRAFDEQFF | TGTGCCAGCAGCTTAGCGCGGGGTGGGAGGGCCTTCGATGAGCAGTTCTTC | TRBV7-2 | . | TRBD2 | TRBJ2-1
CASSSPFKSGRGDTQYF | TGCGCCAGCAGCTCCCCGTTTAAGAGCGGGAGAGGAGATACGCAGTATTTT | TRBV5-1 | few | TRBD2 | TRBJ2-3
CASSLQGSYNSPLHF | TGTGCCAGCAGTTTACAGGGCTCCTATAATTCACCCCTCCACTTT | TRBV28 | few | . | TRBJ1-6
CASSLPTDTYEQYF | TGCGCCAGCAGCCTGCCGACAGATACCTACGAGCAGTACTTC | TRBV5-1 | . | . | TRBJ2-7
CASSNTAFPLNTEAFF | TGTGCCAGCAGCAACACGGCATTCCCCTTAAACACTGAAGCTTTCTTT | TRBV6-5 | few | . | TRBJ1-1
CASSPAGTGDTYEQYF | TGTGCCAGCAGCCCAGCGGGGACAGGAGACACCTACGAGCAGTACTTC | TRBV6-5 | few | . | TRBJ2-7
CSGGRRGAGELFF | TGCAGCGGCGGCCGCAGGGGGGCCGGGGAGCTGTTTTTT | TRBV29-1 | . | . | TRBJ2-2